The sequence of this T cell receptor (beta chain) was determined in a study of T cell repertoires in cytomegalovirus infection. There are a few counts of this clonotype. Its target is unknown. TCRdb used MiXCR to reprocess the reads, holding one entry per CDR3 protein. The repertoire includes some 590,000 distinct CDR3 sequences, about 40% of them detected once, and about half sits in the top ten. Germline-derived CDR1 and CDR2 are KGHSH and LQKENI. The CDR3 spans 15 residues. Trimming removed 4 bases from V and 7 bases from J, with 14 bases in between. J is TRBJ1-6 and V is TRBV18; tentatively, D is TRBD1 (5 bases). The receptor was isolated from a human donor in good health (CMV status not recorded). Some clones in this sample may be carry-over from other donors' samples. The specimen was cultured PBMCs, collected from culture after CMV antigen stimulation. CDR3 DNA sequence: TGTGCCAGCTCACAAGGACATCCGGGCAATTCACCCCTCCACTTT. Amino acid sequence: CASSQGHPGNSPLHF.